The clone carrying this T cell receptor beta chain appeared a few times. Its antigen is unidentified. The source of the sample is a study of T-cell reconstitution after alpha-beta-depleted transplantation in children. The CDR3 length is 13 residues. In germline, CDR1 is MNHEY, CDR2 SVGAGI. V shed 2 bases, J shed 6 bases, and the junction held 3 bases outside the gene matches. Study conclusions and caveats: Some patients' high day-60 TCRbeta diversity was attributed to recipient cells surviving conditioning. Fresh T-cell production supplied most of the T-cell counts and diversity seen one year after transplant. About two months after transplant, alpha-beta T cells reportedly came from several hundred expanded graft clones.

Unique molecular identifiers tagged the TCRbeta library. One entry per CDR3 protein results from TCRdb running MiXCR on the PCR reads. The profile shows more than 500,000 distinct CDR3 sequences, about an eighth of them singletons. Sequencing used PBMCs, mostly from graft donor cells, obtained 180 days after TCRalphabeta/CD19-depleted stem cell transplant. The origin of this receptor is a female patient aged 2 to 10 who had a stem cell transplant for aplastic anemia, so the T cells may come from the graft donor. This sequence joins TRBV6-5 and TRBJ2-7, with TRBD1 matching over 8 bases. The CDR3 sequence: CASSYQGAGEQYF. The CDR3 bases are TGTGCCAGCAGTTACCAGGGGGCCGGCGAGCAGTACTTC.